This T cell receptor beta chain originates from a study of cytomegalovirus exposure and HLA in healthy donors (dated by TCRdb to 2016 to 2017). At the level of the whole study: In an earlier analysis of 450 to 750 of the donors, 276 Gb of sequence data and some 120 million unique TCR beta sequences from 150 million to 200 million T cells were reported. An early release covering around 630 HLA-typed donors comprised approximately 300 gigabases of sequencing data and tens of millions of unique TCR sequences. Of the 300 to 450 genotyped donors, over 70% fell in the genetic ancestry cluster associated with self-reported Caucasian donors. The study aimed to test whether cataloging public T cell receptors could reveal signatures of past pathogen exposure. The T cell repertoires of some 670 subjects were profiled by immunosequencing and related to cytomegalovirus serostatus. A separate validation cohort of about 110 different subjects was used in addition to the approximately 700-subject first cohort. To predict cytomegalovirus infection status, the study combined high-throughput TCR immunosequencing, statistical association of individual TCRs with disease status, and machine learning. In a later analysis, previously published TCR beta repertoires from 666 donors were re-analyzed and high-resolution HLA genotyping was added so that TCR occurrence patterns could be studied. Rather than drawing on any new phenotypic data, the later analysis identified candidate immune exposures from TCR beta sequences and the way those sequences occurred across donors. An earlier analysis of approximately 500 of the donors applied high-throughput TCR beta sequencing to assess whether each TCR beta V gene segment acted as functional or pseudogenic. Donor age, sex, ethnicity and CMV serostatus were compiled alongside the repertoire data. A later genetic analysis took genome-wide SNP genotypes for about 65% of the 666 donors and used that subset as a discovery cohort. All discovery cohort repertoires had been generated on a single sequencing platform. Class I and class II HLA loci were covered by the typing at four-digit resolution. The number of donors typed differed by locus, with 629-630 for A, B, C, DRB1 and DQB1, over 500 for DQA1, under 610 for DPA1, and around 460 for DPB1. Roughly 5 DR-DQ haplotypes were treated as single units for association and clustering because of strong linkage in the cohort. On average, roughly 250,000 unique TCR beta nucleotide sequences were sequenced per donor among about 400 genotyped donors of the cohort, with roughly 19% of those sequences being non-productive.

What the research found in general, with its limitations: In this cohort, only TCR beta chains were sequenced, and detectable features were limited by the absence of alpha or paired-chain data. Because counts were too low, about 18 rarely observed V segments, including chromosome 9 orphons, were left out of the earlier analysis of some 600 of the donors. Strong co-occurrence of HLA alleles, especially DR and DQ, made assigning TCR associations to individual alleles difficult. In a later analysis, HLA-associated TCR beta chains were found to be more clonally expanded and to have lower generation probabilities than equally common non-associated chains. According to the authors, the approach could potentially be generalized to other disease states and immunological phenotypes. Compared with the 666-donor mean, donors in an Asian-associated ancestry cluster had fewer N-insertions in productive TCRs, according to a later genetic analysis. The presence/absence analyses assumed that sequencing depth was roughly uniform across donors, and that assumption may not be true. A further reported finding was that TCR beta sequences accurately predicted the HLA-A and HLA-B alleles for most subjects in the first cohort. In an earlier analysis of 587 of the donors, most TCR beta V segments were observed in productive rearrangements about 87% or about 30% of the time, broadly matching IMGT annotations. At a false discovery rate of 0.05, a later analysis linked 16,951 TCR beta sequences to specific HLA alleles. Several of the top co-occurrence clusters appeared to be linked to parvovirus B19, influenza, CMV and Epstein-Barr virus, according to a later analysis. A group of highly shared sequence variants was considered likely to be a technical artifact of the sequencing pipeline. In the study, about 150 TCR beta chains were listed as associated with cytomegalovirus. Some IMGT-functional V segments, including TRBV6-2 and TRBV6-3, could not be distinguished by the 87-base-pair reads and were therefore excluded. A later genetic analysis associated a missense DCLRE1C variant with V-gene and J-gene trimming of TCR beta chains, and an independent cohort replicated the association. A later analysis found that TCR association rates varied across HLA loci, with DRB1 alleles showing the most associated TCRs and HLA-C alleles the fewest. The classifier was reported to diagnose cytomegalovirus status with high specificity and sensitivity in both the original and validation cohorts. In a later analysis, most CMV-associated TCR beta chains were found to appear HLA-restricted, with HLA associations seemingly driven largely by CMV exposure. Linkage disequilibrium might explain the correlated functional status among segregating V segments, but an unknown experimental factor could not be ruled out. Most TCR sequences were observed very rarely across donors, whereas some public TCRs were present in many individuals. HLA typing was unavailable for some donors at each locus, so association tests used only the typed subset. In vitro tests confirmed that a few of the cytomegalovirus-associated TCR beta chains recognize cytomegalovirus antigens. For the cohort, immune exposure information was limited to CMV serostatus.

The cohort comprised fewer than 750 healthy bone marrow donors. Cohort members were all nominally healthy when sampled, although unrecorded immune exposures were likely present. The donor was CMV seropositive and belonged to the group of some 290 seropositive cohort members. Each donor provided a peripheral blood sample, and peripheral blood mononuclear cells were used for TCR beta sequencing. The Qiagen DNeasy Blood Extraction Kit was used to extract genomic DNA from the blood cell samples. The protocol used for the library was the immunoSEQ multiplex PCR assay. A mixture of 60 forward primers for TCR Vbeta segments and 13 reverse primers for TCR Jbeta segments was used in the multiplex PCR. Amplification of the CDR3 region of rearranged TCR beta genes was performed with a multiplex PCR assay on genomic DNA. The Illumina HiSeq System was used to sequence the amplified TCR beta libraries as 87-base-pair reads. The study's processing was this. A later analysis tallied tens of millions of unique TCR beta chains across the 660 or so repertoires, and approximately 9.9 million of those chains were shared by two or more donors. To remove PCR and sequencing errors, raw reads were error-corrected and collapsed into unique sequences using a nearest-neighbor algorithm that merged closely related sequences. V, D and J gene segments were assigned by aligning CDR3 sequences to IMGT reference sequences. Each retained sequence needed at least a six-nucleotide match to both a V gene segment and a J gene segment. A rearrangement counted as productive if the CDR3 had no stop codons and remained in frame with V and J, and every other rearrangement counted as non-productive. Following IMGT convention, CDR3 was defined as the stretch from the second conserved V-encoded cysteine to the conserved J-encoded phenylalanine. The earlier analysis of about 610 of the donors excluded any sequence lacking an unambiguous match to a single V gene segment. In an earlier analysis of 587 of the donors, V segments were called functional above 56.7% productive rearrangements and were called segregating when the between-donor standard deviation exceeded 5%. To diagnose cytomegalovirus status from the catalog of TCR beta chain sequences, a statistical classification framework was built. In a later analysis, TCR nucleotide sequences were compared against IMGT/GENE-DB human TR gene sequences so that V and J genes could be assigned. In a later analysis, CDR3 sequences and most-parsimonious VDJ recombination scenarios were assigned using the TCRdist pipeline. In a later analysis, every TCR beta chain was defined by the combination of its CDR3 amino acid sequence and its V-gene family, and reads without a unique V-gene family were dropped. As a way to deal with suspected cross-contamination and a sequencing artifact, a later analysis dropped 592 nucleotide sequences that were highly shared and had low generation probability. In a later analysis, a clonal expansion index for each public chain was calculated from normalized within-repertoire ranks of inferred template counts. A later analysis computed generation probabilities with a VDJ recombination model fitted to out-of-frame rearrangements, and checked the results against IGoR. A later analysis scored TCR-TCR, TCR-HLA and TCR-CMV co-occurrence with hypergeometric tests, applying a repertoire-size bias correction to TCR pairs. To estimate false discovery rates, a later analysis permuted the HLA or CMV assignments 20 times. In a later analysis, co-occurring TCRs were grouped using DBSCAN, and TCRdist sequence similarity was added for clustering within HLA-allele-positive subsets. For co-occurrence clustering, repertoires with fewer than 30,000 or more than 120,000 public chains were excluded, along with a handful of repertoires with anomalous nucleotide sharing. Imported from immuneACCESS, the table was reduced by TCRdb to in-frame sequences with V and J called. These copies leave out some clones; in studies compared against another copy, an unresolved V gene accounts for under half, and the cause of the remainder is not known. V, J and clone size are taken as reported in that table, and D and trimming were inferred from the DNA itself. In all, the sample holds around 150,000 clones, and over 75% of those were seen once. The ten largest account for around 0.89% of the sample.

Notes on this clone: Its antigen is still unknown. No qualities accompany the bases; no much larger clone lies one base away. The identical CDR3 is also encoded by other nucleotide sequences in the sample.

Here V drops 1 base and J drops 8 bases, and the junction holds 3 bases not matched to any gene. From a lookup of the germline V gene, CDR1 and CDR2 are SGHAT and FQNNGV. Taken from cysteine to phenylalanine, the CDR3 has 13 residues. Only the CDR3 DNA is retained, 39 bases long and in frame from the first base. The sequence joins TRBV11-2 to TRBJ1-2; TRBD1 lines up with 8 middle nucleotides. The specimen sequenced was PBMCs. The clonotype originates from a woman aged 45-65 years in good health and CMV-seropositive. The CDR3 region: CASSLGQGAGYTF. The DNA sequence reads TGTGCCAGCAGCTTAGGGCAGGGGGCCGGCTACACCTTC.